These T cell receptor beta chains were read from a single sample in a study of PD-1 and CTLA-4 blockade in melanoma. The assay was immunoSEQ multiplex PCR, and TCRdb's table has in-frame clones only and misses some. The sample includes tens of thousands of clones, roughly 90% seen only once; the top ten take more than 5.5%. Sequenced here: CD8+ T cells from peripheral blood, sampled from a patient given anti-PD-1 treatment. These receptor sequences come from a human donor with melanoma. Both conserved end residues are part of each CDR3. The D gene is left open where the match is weak.

J gene,V gene,D gene,CDR3 protein
TRBJ1-1,TRBV5-4,TRBD1,CASSGRQGLFDTEAFF
TRBJ1-1,TRBV11-1,TRBD1,CASSLDGDSHTEAFF
TRBJ1-3,TRBV5-5,NA,CASSLAWVSGNTIYF
TRBJ1-6,TRBV28,NA,CASSLGPHRDLSYNSPLHF
TRBJ1-2,TRBV15,NA,CATSSLEGDYGYTF
TRBJ1-2,TRBV19,TRBD1,CASSEDRDFYGYTF
TRBJ2-1,TRBV9,NA,CASSVGGLAYNEQFF
TRBJ1-3,TRBV4-1,NA,CASSPRRGGNTIYF
TRBJ1-2,TRBV21-1,NA,CASSKIRRGILLWYGYTF
TRBJ1-2,TRBV15,NA,CATTPGPGGVYGYTF
TRBJ1-5,TRBV4-1,NA,CASSQEAGYQPQHF
TRBJ2-7,TRBV28,TRBD2,CATRSGLAGLDEQYF
TRBJ2-7,TRBV28,NA,CASSLGDYEQYF
TRBJ2-7,TRBV5-4,NA,CASSLGTSTYEQYF
TRBJ2-5,TRBV7-9,TRBD2,CASSFGLEETQYF
TRBJ2-7,TRBV27,TRBD2,CASSSTLTGGSYEQYF
TRBJ1-1,TRBV10-1,TRBD1,CASGGDRGIVNTEAFF
TRBJ1-5,TRBV10-1,NA,CASRLGGPVKSNQPQHF
TRBJ2-1,TRBV30,NA,CAWSVDLAEQFF
TRBJ2-2,TRBV10-1,TRBD1,CASSESEDRALNTGELFF
TRBJ2-3,TRBV28,NA,CATYSRSDSQTTDTQYF
TRBJ1-1,TRBV2,TRBD1,CASSEARQGLNTEAFF
TRBJ1-6,TRBV4-3,NA,CASSQEAGVSNSPLHF
TRBJ2-1,TRBV6-1,NA,CASSEGGLRSYNEQFF
TRBJ2-1,TRBV27,TRBD2,CASSLQGGEQFF
TRBJ2-5,TRBV4-3,NA,CASSQDHPPGLVETQYF
TRBJ2-3,TRBV6-6,NA,CASIDTTDTQYF
TRBJ2-6,TRBV6-1,NA,CASSENSGANVLTF
TRBJ2-2,TRBV10-3,NA,CAISSGSGELFF
TRBJ2-3,TRBV27,NA,CASSLFAGVADTQYF
TRBJ2-7,TRBV7-2,TRBD2,CASSPWTSGGAKEQYF
TRBJ1-1,TRBV30,TRBD1,CALDKGTPGGPEAFF
TRBJ2-7,TRBV10-3,TRBD1,CAISGGQGVDEQYF
TRBJ1-2,TRBV27,NA,CASSSWGWDGYTF
TRBJ1-4,TRBV11-2,TRBD1,CASSLDLPGQGTAGEKLFF
TRBJ1-4,TRBV30,TRBD1,CAWSGQGHEKLFF
TRBJ2-7,TRBV5-6,NA,CASSGRRSSYEQYF
TRBJ2-5,TRBV6-2/TRBV6-3,TRBD2,CASSGLAGRLETQYF
TRBJ2-5,TRBV5-5,TRBD2,CASSWGEGSETQYF
TRBJ1-1,TRBV27,NA,CASSPIPDTEAFF
TRBJ1-2,TRBV27,TRBD1,CASSLSRDRGHGYTF
TRBJ2-7,TRBV28,NA,CASSSRAPYEQYF
TRBJ1-3,TRBV10-3,NA,CAISERDNGGDTIYF
TRBJ1-2,TRBV30,NA,CAWSVGLGDGYTF
TRBJ2-2,TRBV27,TRBD2,CASSNPGTSGGANTGELFF
TRBJ1-2,TRBV5-1,NA,CASSFDVASEGGYTF
TRBJ1-5,TRBV25-1,NA,CASSEDGNQPQHF
TRBJ2-3,TRBV4-2,NA,CASSQTTGSTDTQYF
TRBJ1-5,TRBV6-6,TRBD1,CASTGTGEVGNQPQHF
TRBJ2-5,TRBV4-3,NA,CASNGRGGQETQYF
TRBJ1-5,TRBV6-1,NA,CASSDGRTSNQPQHF
TRBJ1-2,TRBV5-4,NA,CASSGSDGYTF
TRBJ2-7,TRBV11-2,NA,CASSSPGGSPPNEQYF
TRBJ2-7,TRBV9,NA,CASSGSGSRQYF
TRBJ1-1,TRBV3-1/TRBV3-2,NA,CASSPAPAGSQAFF
TRBJ2-2,TRBV4-2,NA,CASSQESVEMAGELFF
TRBJ2-7,TRBV5-6,NA,CASSLGYGSYEQYF